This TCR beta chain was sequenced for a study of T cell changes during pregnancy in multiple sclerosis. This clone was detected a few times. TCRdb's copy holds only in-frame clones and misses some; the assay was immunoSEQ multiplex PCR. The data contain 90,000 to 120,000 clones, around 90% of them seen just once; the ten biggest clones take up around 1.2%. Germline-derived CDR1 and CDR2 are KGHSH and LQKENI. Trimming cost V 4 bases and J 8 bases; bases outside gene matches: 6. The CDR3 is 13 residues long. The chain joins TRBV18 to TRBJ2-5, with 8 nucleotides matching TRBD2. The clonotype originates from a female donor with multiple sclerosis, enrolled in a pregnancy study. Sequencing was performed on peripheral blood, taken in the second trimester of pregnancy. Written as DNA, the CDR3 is TGTGCCAGCTCACAGCAGCGGGAGCCAACCCAGTACTTC. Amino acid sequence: CASSQQREPTQYF.